This entry concerns a single T cell receptor beta chain. These data are taken from a study of shared clonotypes between healthy human individuals. For the study at large: CD8 memory received one plate per donor, CD8 naive two, CD4 memory three and CD4 naive three.

CD45RO-negative, CCR7-positively selected cells formed the naive CD8 fraction, excluding terminally differentiated effector memory CD45RA+ cells. Here immunoSEQ multiplex PCR was the method, and the copy in TCRdb shows in-frame clones only, minus some. The data contain about 700,000 clones, approximately 90% of them singletons. The V end was cut by 10 bases, the J end by 2 bases, with 6 bases between. CDR3 size: 10 residues. The germline V gene has CDR1 MNHEY and CDR2 SMNVEV (reference sequence). The chain carries TRBV27 and TRBJ2-7; D ambiguous. The origin of this receptor is a man between 25 and 39 years old in good health. Source material: naive CD8+ T cells sorted from blood. CDR3 in DNA: TGTGCCAACAAAACCTACGAGCAGTACTTC. Protein: CANKTYEQYF.